This entry concerns a single T cell receptor (beta chain). V lost 4 bases and J lost 1; bases outside the gene matches: 2. This CDR3 comprises 14 residues. Germline V gene sequence: CDR1 MDHEN, CDR2 SYDVKM. The data were taken from a study of blood T cell repertoires in COVID-19. This table comes from immunoSEQ multiplex PCR, and its TCRdb copy is limited to in-frame clones, with some not included. The repertoire holds a few hundred thousand clones, with 85% as singletons. What was sequenced was peripheral blood. This clonotype originated in a woman between 18 and 30 years old with acute or convalescent COVID-19. This chain connects TRBV28 to TRBJ1-2; 8 bases fit TRBD1. The CDR3 region has the DNA TGTGCCAGCAGTTCAGGGGGCGATAACTATGGCTACACCTTC. Amino acid sequence: CASSSGGDNYGYTF.